This T cell receptor (beta chain) was found in a study of beta chain features in type 1 diabetes. The CDR3 has 11 amino acids. The ends were cut back, 8 bases at V and 0 bases at J, with 5 bases in the middle. Germline V gives CDR1 DFQATT, CDR2 SNEGSKA (reference sequence). Every isolated RNA sample was fully reverse transcribed, so sequencing captured expressed TCRB transcripts. Each sample of naive, central memory or regulatory T cells had, on average, roughly 3.6 million reads. The data were produced by immunoSEQ multiplex PCR, yet TCRdb's version contains in-frame clones alone and is incomplete. The sample shows hundreds of thousands of clones, roughly a sixth of them seen only once.

The sequenced sample was naive CD4+ T cells from blood. The V gene is TRBV20-1, the J gene TRBJ1-3; D gene uncertain. The sequence was obtained from a young man in good health. CDR3 nucleotide sequence: TGCAGTCAACCCTCTGGAAACACCATATATTTT. Translated, it gives CSQPSGNTIYF.